This T cell receptor beta chain comes out of a study of cytomegalovirus exposure and HLA in healthy donors. Overall study findings and caveats: Reported results showed that the classifier diagnosed cytomegalovirus status with high specificity and sensitivity.

The study ran its PCR with 60 Vbeta and 13 Jbeta primers. Repertoires were generated with immunoSEQ multiplex PCR, while TCRdb's copy carries only in-frame clones and drops some. Among more than 85,000 clones listed, nearly 15% were seen once. This clone came up a few times. Its antigen is not identified. There are 10 residues in the CDR3. CDR1 is SQVTM, CDR2 ANQGSEA, per germline. The V end was cut by 6 bases, the J end by 13 bases, with 13 bases between. The rearrangement uses TRBV29-1 and TRBJ2-1; D is perhaps TRBD2 (6 bases). Sequenced sample: PBMCs. The source is a female donor in good health and CMV-seronegative. The CDR3 region has the DNA TGCAGCGTCGGGAGCTTTGGTCAGTTCTTC. Its protein is CSVGSFGQFF.